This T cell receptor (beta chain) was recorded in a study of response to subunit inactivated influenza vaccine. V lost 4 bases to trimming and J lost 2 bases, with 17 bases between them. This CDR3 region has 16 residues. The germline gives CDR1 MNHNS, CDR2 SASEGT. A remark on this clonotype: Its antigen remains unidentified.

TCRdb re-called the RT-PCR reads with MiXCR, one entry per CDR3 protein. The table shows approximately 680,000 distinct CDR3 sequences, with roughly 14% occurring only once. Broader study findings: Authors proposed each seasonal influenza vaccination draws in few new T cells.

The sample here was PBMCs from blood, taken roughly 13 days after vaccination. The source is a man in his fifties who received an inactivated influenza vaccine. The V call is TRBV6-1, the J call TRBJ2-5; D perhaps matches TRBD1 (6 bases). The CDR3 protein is CASSVPNRDIQETQYF. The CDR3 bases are TGTGCCAGCAGTGTTCCTAACCGGGACATACAAGAGACCCAGTACTTC.